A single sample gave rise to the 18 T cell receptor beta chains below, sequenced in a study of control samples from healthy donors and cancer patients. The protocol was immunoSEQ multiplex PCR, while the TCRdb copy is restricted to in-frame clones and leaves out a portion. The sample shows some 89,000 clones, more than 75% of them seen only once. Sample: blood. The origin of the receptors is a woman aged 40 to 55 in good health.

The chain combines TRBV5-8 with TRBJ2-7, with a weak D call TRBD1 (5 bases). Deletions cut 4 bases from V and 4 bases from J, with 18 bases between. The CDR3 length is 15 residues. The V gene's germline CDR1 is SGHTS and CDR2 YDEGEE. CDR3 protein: CASSPDRPSNYEQYF. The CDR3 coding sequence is TGTGCCAGCAGCCCCGACAGACCCTCTAATTACGAGCAGTACTTC.

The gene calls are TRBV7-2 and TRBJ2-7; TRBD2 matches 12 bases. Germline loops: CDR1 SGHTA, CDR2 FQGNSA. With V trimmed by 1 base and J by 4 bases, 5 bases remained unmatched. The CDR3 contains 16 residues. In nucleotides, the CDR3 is TGTGCCAGCAGCTTAGTGCTAGCGGGGGGGCAATACGAGCAGTACTTC. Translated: CASSLVLAGGQYEQYF.

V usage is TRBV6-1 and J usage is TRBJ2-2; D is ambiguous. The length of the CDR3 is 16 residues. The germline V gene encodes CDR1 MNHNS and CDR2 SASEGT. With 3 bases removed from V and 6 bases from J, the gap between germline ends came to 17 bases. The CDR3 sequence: CASSDGPVGTAGELFF. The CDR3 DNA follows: TGTGCCAGCAGTGATGGGCCGGTCGGAACGGCCGGGGAGCTGTTTTTT.

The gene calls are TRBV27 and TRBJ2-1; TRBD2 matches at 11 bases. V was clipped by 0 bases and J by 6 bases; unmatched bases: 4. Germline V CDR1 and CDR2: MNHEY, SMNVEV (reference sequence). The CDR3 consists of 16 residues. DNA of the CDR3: TGTGCCAGCAGTTTATCCATTAGCGGGGGGGCCAATGAGCAGTTCTTC. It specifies CASSLSISGGANEQFF.

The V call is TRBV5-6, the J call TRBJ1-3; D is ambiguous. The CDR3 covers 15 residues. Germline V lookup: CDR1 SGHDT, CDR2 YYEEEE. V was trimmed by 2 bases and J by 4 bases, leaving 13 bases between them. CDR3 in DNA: TGTGCCAGCAGCTTTGCCTGGACCCCCGGAAACACCATATATTTT. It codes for CASSFAWTPGNTIYF.

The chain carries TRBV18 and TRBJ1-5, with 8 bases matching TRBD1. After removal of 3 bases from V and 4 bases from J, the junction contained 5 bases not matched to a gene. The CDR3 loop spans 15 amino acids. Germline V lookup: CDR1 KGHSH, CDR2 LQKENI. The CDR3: CASSPSGTGNQPQHF. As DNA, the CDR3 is TGTGCCAGCTCACCTTCCGGGACAGGAAATCAGCCCCAGCATTTT. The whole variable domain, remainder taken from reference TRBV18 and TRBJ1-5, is NAGVMQNPRHLVRRRGQEARLRCSPMKGHSHVYWYRQLPEEGLKFMVYLQKENIIDESGMPKERFSAEFPKEGPSILRIQQVVRGDSAAYFCASSPSGTGNQPQHFGDGTRLSIL.

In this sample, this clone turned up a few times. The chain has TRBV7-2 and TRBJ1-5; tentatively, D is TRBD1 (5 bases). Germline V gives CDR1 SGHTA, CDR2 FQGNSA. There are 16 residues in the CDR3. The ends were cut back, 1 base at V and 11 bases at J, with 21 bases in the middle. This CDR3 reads CASSLGGPGPQGAQHF. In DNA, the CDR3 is TGTGCCAGCAGCTTAGGGGGCCCGGGACCTCAAGGGGCCCAGCATTTT. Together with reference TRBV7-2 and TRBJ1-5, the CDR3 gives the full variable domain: GAGVSQSPSNKVTEKGKDVELRCDPISGHTALYWYRQSLGQGLEFLIYFQGNSAPDKSGLPSDRFSAERTGGSVSTLTIQRTQQEDSAVYLCASSLGGPGPQGAQHFGDGTRLSIL.

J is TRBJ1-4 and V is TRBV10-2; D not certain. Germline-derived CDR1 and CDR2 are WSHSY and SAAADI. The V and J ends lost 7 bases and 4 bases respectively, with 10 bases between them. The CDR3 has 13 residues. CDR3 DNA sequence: TGCGCCAGCAACTCCGGGAGTAATGAAAAACTGTTTTTT. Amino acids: CASNSGSNEKLFF.

The CDR3: CASSPLPPSSYNEQFF. The DNA for the CDR3 is TGTGCCAGCTCACCCCTTCCGCCGAGCTCCTACAATGAGCAGTTCTTC. The J gene is TRBJ2-1, the V gene TRBV18, with no clear D. Trimming removed 3 bases at V and 0 bases at J, with 12 bases between. The CDR3 has 16 amino acids. The germline gives CDR1 KGHSH, CDR2 LQKENI.

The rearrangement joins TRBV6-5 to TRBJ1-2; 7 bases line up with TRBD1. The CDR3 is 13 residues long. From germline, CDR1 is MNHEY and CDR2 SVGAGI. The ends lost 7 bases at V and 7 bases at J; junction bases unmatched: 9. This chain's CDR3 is CASTQGGYGGYTF. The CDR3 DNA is TGTGCCAGCACCCAAGGGGGCTACGGTGGCTACACCTTC.

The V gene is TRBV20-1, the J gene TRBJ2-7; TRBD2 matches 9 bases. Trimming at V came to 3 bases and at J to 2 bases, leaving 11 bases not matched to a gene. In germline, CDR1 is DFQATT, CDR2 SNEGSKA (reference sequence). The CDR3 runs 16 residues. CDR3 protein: CSASILLAGGTYEQYF. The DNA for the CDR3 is TGCAGTGCTAGTATCCTTCTGGCGGGGGGGACCTACGAGCAGTACTTC.

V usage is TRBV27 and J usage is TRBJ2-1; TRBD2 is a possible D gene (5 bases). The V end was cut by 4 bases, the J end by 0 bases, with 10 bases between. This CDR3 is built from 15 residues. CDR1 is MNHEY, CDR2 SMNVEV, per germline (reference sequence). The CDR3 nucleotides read TGTGCCAGCAGTTCGAGCGGTAGCTCCTACAATGAGCAGTTCTTC. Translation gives CASSSSGSSYNEQFF.

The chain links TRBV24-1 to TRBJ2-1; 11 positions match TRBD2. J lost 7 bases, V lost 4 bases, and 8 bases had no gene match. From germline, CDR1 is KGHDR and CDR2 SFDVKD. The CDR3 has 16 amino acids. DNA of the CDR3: TGTGCCACCAGTGACATTAGCGGGGGGGCGAGGAATGAGCAGTTCTTC. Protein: CATSDISGGARNEQFF.

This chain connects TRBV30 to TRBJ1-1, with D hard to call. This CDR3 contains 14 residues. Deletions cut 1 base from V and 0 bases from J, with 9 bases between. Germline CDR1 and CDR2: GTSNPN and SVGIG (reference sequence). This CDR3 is CAWSALRVNTEAFF. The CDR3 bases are TGTGCCTGGAGTGCCCTTAGAGTGAACACTGAAGCTTTCTTT.

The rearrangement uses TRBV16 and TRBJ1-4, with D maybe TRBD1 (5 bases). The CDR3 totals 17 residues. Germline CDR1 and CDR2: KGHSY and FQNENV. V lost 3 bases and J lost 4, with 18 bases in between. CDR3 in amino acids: CASSHVKQGSSNEKLFF. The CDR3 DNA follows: TGTGCCAGCAGCCACGTCAAGCAGGGTTCGAGTAATGAAAAACTGTTTTTT.

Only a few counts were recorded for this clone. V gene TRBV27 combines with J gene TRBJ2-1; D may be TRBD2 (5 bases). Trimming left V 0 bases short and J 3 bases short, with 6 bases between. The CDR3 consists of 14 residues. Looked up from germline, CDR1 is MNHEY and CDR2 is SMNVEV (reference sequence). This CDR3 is CASSLSRGYNEQFF. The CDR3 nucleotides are TGTGCCAGCAGTTTATCTCGGGGCTACAATGAGCAGTTCTTC.

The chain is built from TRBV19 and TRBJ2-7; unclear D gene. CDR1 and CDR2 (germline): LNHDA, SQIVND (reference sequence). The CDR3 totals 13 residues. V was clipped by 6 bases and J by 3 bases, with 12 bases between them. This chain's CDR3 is CASRPTWGYEQYF. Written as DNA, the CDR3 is TGTGCCAGTAGACCCACTTGGGGCTACGAGCAGTACTTC.

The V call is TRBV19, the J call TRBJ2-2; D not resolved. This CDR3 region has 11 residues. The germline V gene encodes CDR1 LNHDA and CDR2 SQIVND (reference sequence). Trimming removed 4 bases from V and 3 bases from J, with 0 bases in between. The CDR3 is CASSNTGELFF. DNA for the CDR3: TGTGCCAGTAGTAACACCGGGGAGCTGTTTTTT.